This T cell receptor (beta chain) was profiled in a study of T cells in Graves' hyperthyroidism and ophthalmopathy (dated 2019 in TCRdb). For the study in its entirety: Peripheral blood samples were taken at initial diagnosis, before any treatment was given. TCR V-J signatures able to tell the groups apart were searched for in a discovery cohort of 90 to 100 patients, of whom approximately 40 had Graves' ophthalmopathy and about 60 had stable Graves' hyperthyroidism. Prospective prediction of ophthalmopathy was tested in an independent validation cohort of 18 to 20 hyperthyroidism patients and some 17 patients who later progressed to ophthalmopathy. The 100 or so discovery patients were randomly split 7:3 into training and test sets. In addition, the study compared T-cell repertoires in thyroid tissue and in blood from about 6 Graves' hyperthyroidism patients. After sampling, hyperthyroidism patients received methimazole starting at 30 mg daily, and ophthalmopathy patients received high-dose intravenous methylprednisolone. The paper reports TCR Vbeta CDR3 sequencing of some 140 peripheral blood samples: around 41 ophthalmopathy, 75 to 80 hyperthyroidism and approximately 17 progressor patients.

This clonotype was observed many times. Which antigen it targets is not known. Base-call qualities are not available, and no considerably larger clone is one nucleotide away. Beyond this particular receptor, the publication reports: Most expanded thyroid clonotypes (frequency above 0.001) were also found in blood, which suggests that blood repertoires may mirror thyroid immune responses. A model built on a 13 V-J signature distinguished ophthalmopathy from stable hyperthyroidism, reaching around 90% sensitivity and under 84% specificity in cross-validation and 80%/75% in testing. In validation, the model predicted progression to ophthalmopathy with 65% to 71% sensitivity and around 72% specificity, a median of approximately 6.5 months before onset. No statistical method was used to set the sample size in advance, and investigators knew the group allocation.

The CDR3 covers 16 residues, taking in both the cysteine and the phenylalanine. Only CDR3 DNA is held: 48 bases, read in frame from base 1. The germline V gene (reference sequence) specifies DFQATT as CDR1 and SNEGSKA as CDR2. V is trimmed back by 5 bases and J by 7 bases, and the junction contains 17 bases that no gene match accounts for. In the ophthalmopathy patients, disease was moderately to severely active, with a Clinical Activity Score of 3 or more, a NOSPECS grade of 4 or more, and a duration of less than 3 months. Patients with uncontrolled infections, other autoimmune diseases, pregnancy or lactation were excluded. Diagnoses were established on the basis of clinical symptoms, serum thyroxine and TRAb, thyroid ultrasound, and orbital computed tomography. PBMCs were separated from 10 ml of fresh peripheral blood using Ficoll-Paque density gradient centrifugation. Total RNA was extracted using Trizol reagent, and RNA quality was assessed on an Agilent 2100 Bioanalyzer.

Amplification of TCR beta CDR3 regions was carried out from RNA transcripts. The TCR CDR3 was subjected to a first round of RT-PCR using the HTBI primer set and the Qiagen OneStep RT-PCR kit. The libraries were constructed in a second round of multiplex PCR and then size-selected and purified. The libraries were sequenced on an Illumina HiSeq2000 using paired-end 100 bp reads. The authors' pipeline ran thus. SOAPnuke was used to process the raw data, removing reads that contained adapters or uncalled bases, had a mean Phred below 15, or lacked an exact match to the constant primer or identifier. COPE v1.2.5 was used to merge high-quality paired reads, and clonotypes were defined as unique nucleotide sequences. Clonotypes were aligned to IMGT TRBV, TRBD and TRBJ reference segments using MiTCR v1.1. The analysis included only V-J combinations with a frequency above 0.0001, which together covered around 99% of the repertoires. A TCS score was defined as the ratio between F50 (clonal expansion) and ExV (chaos), using BLOSUM62-based TCRdist between CDR3 peptides within each V-J. Welch's t-statistics and random forest reduced just over 500 V-J features to some 14, which were used in a naive Bayes classifier (R e1071). TCRdb handled the public reads itself, with Q25 trimming in fastp and clone calling in MiXCR, and kept productive beta chains. Each CDR3 protein appears once, grouped with its most common genes and DNA. The V and J calls were not made by the authors but by TCRdb's processing. Recorded for this sample are under 350,000 distinct CDR3 sequences; over 15% of them occurred a single time. Less than 70% of the sample lies in the top ten.

Sequencing was done on a sample of blood. Recombination linked TRBV20-1 to TRBJ2-7; TRBD2 matches 10 bases in the middle. The sequence was obtained from a woman aged 55-70 years with Graves' ophthalmopathy. The CDR3 region has the sequence CSAFILAGMADGEQYF. At the DNA level, the sequence is TGCAGTGCTTTTATACTAGCGGGAATGGCGGACGGAGAGCAGTACTTC.